These T cell receptor beta chains were read from a single sample in a study of blood T cell repertoires in COVID-19. This table comes from immunoSEQ multiplex PCR, and its TCRdb copy is limited to in-frame clones, with some not included. The top ten clones hold about 1% of a sample with about 160,000 clones, approximately 81% of them seen once. Input material: peripheral blood. The receptors were sampled from a man aged 40-49 years with acute or convalescent COVID-19. Each CDR3 is given with its conserved first and last residue. Fields, in order: D gene, J gene, clone size, V gene, CDR3 length, CDR3 DNA, CDR3 protein. A D gene is named only where the DNA matches it firmly. Clone size is shown for a subset of rows, as once, few, many or a class of expanded clone.

.,TRBJ1-3,.,TRBV3-1/TRBV3-2,17,TGTGCCAGCAGCCAAGGCCCTCAGGGTCACTCTGGAAACACCATATATTTT,CASSQGPQGHSGNTIYF
.,TRBJ1-1,.,TRBV4-1,15,TGCGCCAGCAGCCAAGAGGGGGGAGGAGGCACTGAAGCTTTCTTT,CASSQEGGGGTEAFF
.,TRBJ1-3,.,TRBV28,14,TGTGCCAGCGGAGCAGGGTCCTCTGGAAACACCATATATTTT,CASGAGSSGNTIYF
.,TRBJ2-2,.,TRBV10-3,14,TGTGCCACCAGAGCTGACAGAGACGCCGGGGAGCTGTTTTTT,CATRADRDAGELFF
TRBD2,TRBJ2-1,.,TRBV18,17,TGTGCCAGCTGCTCCGCCGGGGGGGCCAGACCCTACAATGAGCAGTTCTTC,CASCSAGGARPYNEQFF
.,TRBJ1-4,few,TRBV2,15,TGTGCCAGCAGCCCCTGGGTAGCTTCTAATGAAAAACTGTTTTTT,CASSPWVASNEKLFF
.,TRBJ1-1,.,TRBV14,14,TGTGCCAGCAGTCCGACAGGACCAAGGACTGAAGCTTTCTTT,CASSPTGPRTEAFF
.,TRBJ1-2,.,TRBV28,13,TGTGCCAGCAGACCCCCGGTCATCTATGGCTACACCTTC,CASRPPVIYGYTF
TRBD1,TRBJ1-5,.,TRBV7-9,13,TGTGCCAGCGGGGGACAGGCGCATCAGCCCCAGCATTTT,CASGGQAHQPQHF
.,TRBJ1-1,.,TRBV11-2,15,TGTGCCAGCAGCTTGAGCGGGGCCTTGAACACTGAAGCTTTCTTT,CASSLSGALNTEAFF
TRBD2,TRBJ2-5,.,TRBV7-9,17,TGTGCCAGCAGCACTGGGACTAGCGGGGGGGACCAAGAGACCCAGTACTTC,CASSTGTSGGDQETQYF
TRBD2,TRBJ2-3,.,TRBV5-1,15,TGCGCCAGCAGCTCACGGGGGGGCAGAACAGATACGCAGTATTTT,CASSSRGGRTDTQYF
TRBD2,TRBJ2-3,.,TRBV5-4,14,TGTGCCAGCAGCTTAGCGGGGATCACAGATACGCAGTATTTT,CASSLAGITDTQYF
.,TRBJ1-1,.,TRBV19,14,TGTGCCAGTAGTCAACAGGGTTCGGGCACTGAAGCTTTCTTT,CASSQQGSGTEAFF
TRBD1,TRBJ2-7,few,TRBV3-1/TRBV3-2,12,TGTGCCAGCAGCCGGACAGGTAGCGAGCAGTACTTC,CASSRTGSEQYF
TRBD1,TRBJ2-7,.,TRBV10-2,14,TGCGCCAGCAGAGGGACAGGGAAAGATTACGAGCAGTACTTC,CASRGTGKDYEQYF
TRBD1,TRBJ1-4,.,TRBV27,13,TGTGCCAGCTGGAGGACAGGGACTGAAAAACTGTTTTTT,CASWRTGTEKLFF
TRBD1,TRBJ1-1,.,TRBV18,14,TGTGCCAGCTCCCCAGGACAGGGGAACACTGAAGCTTTCTTT,CASSPGQGNTEAFF
.,TRBJ1-3,.,TRBV18,15,TGTGCCAGCTCACCACAGGGGTCAACTGGAAACACCATATATTTT,CASSPQGSTGNTIYF
.,TRBJ2-2,.,TRBV7-2,14,TGTGCCAGCAGCTTAGACAAGAACACCGGGGAGCTGTTTTTT,CASSLDKNTGELFF
.,TRBJ2-1,.,TRBV5-1,14,TGCGCCAGCAGCTTGGGGGGAGGTTGGAATGAGCAGTTCTTC,CASSLGGGWNEQFF
.,TRBJ2-3,.,TRBV5-8,15,TGTGCCAGCAGCTTGAGAGCCTTTTCCACAGATACGCAGTATTTT,CASSLRAFSTDTQYF
TRBD1,TRBJ2-2,once,TRBV12-5,16,TGTGCTAGTGGTTTGGTAGGGACAGTGAGCACCGGGGAGCTGTTTTTT,CASGLVGTVSTGELFF
TRBD1,TRBJ1-3,.,TRBV9,16,TGTGCCAGCAGCCCGTGGACAGGCTCCTCTGGAAACACCATATATTTT,CASSPWTGSSGNTIYF
.,TRBJ1-1,.,TRBV11-2,14,TGTGCCAGCAGCCCCGAGAGGAAAGGAACTGAAGCTTTCTTT,CASSPERKGTEAFF
.,TRBJ2-1,.,TRBV11-3,13,TGTGCCAGCAGCCCCTCCCCGCTATTTGAGCAGTTCTTC,CASSPSPLFEQFF
.,TRBJ2-2,.,TRBV25-1,13,TGTGCCAGCAGTGATCGGTTCCCCGGGGAGCTGTTTTTT,CASSDRFPGELFF
.,TRBJ1-4,.,TRBV7-8,14,TGTGCCAGCAGCTTAGGACAGGTCGGAGAAAAACTGTTTTTT,CASSLGQVGEKLFF
.,TRBJ2-2,.,TRBV7-2,15,TGTGCCAGCAGCGAAGGACTCCAGGCGGGCCGGGAGCTGTTTTTT,CASSEGLQAGRELFF
.,TRBJ2-1,.,TRBV6-5,11,TGTGCCAGCAGATCTTTTAATGAGCAGTTCTTC,CASRSFNEQFF
.,TRBJ2-6,.,TRBV11-2,13,TGTGCCAGCAGTTTTAGTGGGGCCAACGTCCTGACTTTC,CASSFSGANVLTF
.,TRBJ2-7,once,TRBV7-2,14,TGTGCCAGCAGATACCGGGACTCATTTTACGAGCAGTACTTC,CASRYRDSFYEQYF
TRBD1,TRBJ1-5,.,TRBV6-6,15,TGTGCCAGCAGTTACGGCGGACAGGGCAATCAGCCCCAGCATTTT,CASSYGGQGNQPQHF
TRBD1,TRBJ1-4,.,TRBV5-1,15,TGCGCCAGCAGCGACAGGGATCAGGCTAATGAAAAACTGTTTTTT,CASSDRDQANEKLFF
.,TRBJ2-1,.,TRBV5-4,16,TGTGCCAGCAGCTTGGAGAGGGCCCAGGTGGAGAATGAGCAGTTCTTC,CASSLERAQVENEQFF
.,TRBJ2-1,.,TRBV6-5,13,TGTGCCAGCAGCCGCCTTCAGGGAAATGAGCAGTTCTTC,CASSRLQGNEQFF
TRBD2,TRBJ2-5,.,TRBV11-2,15,TGTGCCAGCAGCAGCTCCGGGGGGAAAGGAGAGACCCAGTACTTC,CASSSSGGKGETQYF
TRBD1,TRBJ1-2,.,TRBV6-5,13,TGTGCCAGCAGCACGTTCACAGGGGATGGCTACACCTTC,CASSTFTGDGYTF
.,TRBJ1-2,.,TRBV6-5,12,TGTGCCAGCACAACGGGGGGCTATGGCTACACCTTC,CASTTGGYGYTF
TRBD1,TRBJ2-7,.,TRBV27,14,TGTGCCAGCAGTTACAGGGGGAACTCCTACGAGCAGTACTTC,CASSYRGNSYEQYF
.,TRBJ1-1,.,TRBV7-3,13,TGTGCCAGCAGTAGGGGGGGCGACACTGAAGCTTTCTTT,CASSRGGDTEAFF
.,TRBJ1-2,.,TRBV13,15,TGTGCCAGCAGCCCTCGGGGCGGGGGGGGCTATGGCTACACCTTC,CASSPRGGGGYGYTF
TRBD1,TRBJ1-5,few,TRBV7-2,16,TGTGCCAGCAGCGTAAAGACAGGGGGCGCTTATCAGCCCCAGCATTTT,CASSVKTGGAYQPQHF
.,TRBJ1-5,.,TRBV7-8,12,TGTGCCAGCAGCCAGACAGATCAGCCCCAGCATTTT,CASSQTDQPQHF
TRBD2,TRBJ2-1,.,TRBV2,16,TGTGCCAGCAGTTTGAGTCGCGGGAGCTCCTACAATGAGCAGTTCTTC,CASSLSRGSSYNEQFF
.,TRBJ1-1,few,TRBV30,13,TGTGCCTGGAGCCCAGATCCGAACACTGAAGCTTTCTTT,CAWSPDPNTEAFF
.,TRBJ2-2,.,TRBV29-1,13,TGCAGCGTTGAATTGGGGGGATCCGGGGAGCTGTTTTTT,CSVELGGSGELFF
.,TRBJ1-1,.,TRBV4-3,17,TGCGCCAGCAGCCAAGACTACAGCCCTCTAAAAAACACTGAAGCTTTCTTT,CASSQDYSPLKNTEAFF
.,TRBJ2-1,.,TRBV7-8,16,TGTGCCAGCAGTACTTACAGGTTTGGCTCCTACAATGAGCAGTTCTTC,CASSTYRFGSYNEQFF
.,TRBJ2-7,.,TRBV7-2,14,TGTGCCAGCAGCACGAGACAGGTCAACTACGAGCAGTACTTC,CASSTRQVNYEQYF
TRBD1,TRBJ1-1,.,TRBV4-2,16,TGTGCCAGCAGCCCGGAGGGACAGGGGACGAACACTGAAGCTTTCTTT,CASSPEGQGTNTEAFF
TRBD1,TRBJ1-5,.,TRBV10-3,15,TGTGCCATCAGTGAAGGACAGGGGGCGAATCAGCCCCAGCATTTT,CAISEGQGANQPQHF
TRBD1,TRBJ2-7,.,TRBV5-4,17,TGTGCCAGCAGCTTGTCAACAGGGGGTCGGAGCTCCTACGAGCAGTACTTC,CASSLSTGGRSSYEQYF
.,TRBJ2-2,.,TRBV9,16,TGTGCCAGCAGCTCCGGTAGTCCAGGGAACACCGGGGAGCTGTTTTTT,CASSSGSPGNTGELFF